The subject of this entry is one TCR beta chain. Antigen unknown. The table came from immunoSEQ multiplex PCR; TCRdb's copy has only in-frame clones and leaves some out. Of 75,000 to 95,000 clones in the sample, just under 90% were seen once. The sample is drawn from a study of a mutant IDH1 vaccine in newly diagnosed glioma. In the study overall: Week 35 was assigned to visit V12, and week 47 was assigned to visit V13. Study outcomes and limitations: Top-clonotype changes in peripheral T cells seemed unrelated to pseudoprogression.

The CDR3 is made up of 15 amino acids. Germline assignment: CDR1 MNHEY and CDR2 SMNVEV (reference sequence). V lost 2 bases to trimming and J lost 5 bases, with 16 bases between them. Sample time point: week 47, end of study. The content of each vaccine dose was 300 ug of mutant IDH1 20-mer peptide, and topical imiquimod accompanied it. Sequencing used PBMCs, obtained from a glioma patient whose treatment included an IDH1 peptide vaccine. The chain uses TRBV27 and TRBJ2-7; D remains ambiguous. The origin of this receptor is a woman aged 50 to 65 with glioma. The CDR3 loop is CASSLRARPRDEQYF. For the CDR3, the DNA is TGTGCCAGCAGTTTAAGAGCCAGACCTCGGGACGAGCAGTACTTC.